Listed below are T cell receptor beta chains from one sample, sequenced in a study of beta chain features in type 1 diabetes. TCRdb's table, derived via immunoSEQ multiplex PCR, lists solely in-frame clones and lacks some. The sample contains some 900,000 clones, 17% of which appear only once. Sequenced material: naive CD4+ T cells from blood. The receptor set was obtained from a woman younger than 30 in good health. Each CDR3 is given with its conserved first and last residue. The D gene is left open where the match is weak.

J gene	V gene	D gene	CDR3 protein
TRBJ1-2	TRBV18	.	CASSPDYGYTF
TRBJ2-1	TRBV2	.	CASGEIATVDEQFF
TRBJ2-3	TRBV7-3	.	CASSLGQSGDTQYF
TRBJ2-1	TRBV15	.	CATSRDKGGIASYNEQFF
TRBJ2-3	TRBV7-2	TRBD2	CASSLELAGGFPDTQYF
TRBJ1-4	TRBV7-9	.	CASSRDSSNEKLFF
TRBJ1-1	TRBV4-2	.	CASSFNYMNTEAFF
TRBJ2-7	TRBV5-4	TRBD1	CASSGPGQGWYEQYF
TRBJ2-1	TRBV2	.	CASTLGIRAEQFF
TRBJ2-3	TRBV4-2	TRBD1	CASSQNRGFTDTQYF
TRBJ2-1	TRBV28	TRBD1	CASTRDSYNEQFF
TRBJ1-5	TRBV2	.	CASTTGPAQPQHF
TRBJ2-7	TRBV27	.	CASSATGASYEQYF
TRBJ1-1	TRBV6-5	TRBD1	CASSYSTGTYAEAFF
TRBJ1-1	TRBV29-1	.	CSVAKGSAFF
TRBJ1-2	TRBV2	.	CASSMVYGYTF
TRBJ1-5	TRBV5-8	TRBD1	CASSVDREGQPQHF
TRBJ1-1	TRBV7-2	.	CASSFRPGGMSWNTEAFF
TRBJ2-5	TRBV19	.	CASSIFVFSWETQYF
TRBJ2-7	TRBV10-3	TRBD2	CAILGWEGKEQYF
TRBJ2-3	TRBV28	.	CASSFTVDTQYF
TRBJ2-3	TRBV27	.	CASSSTGHEDTQYF
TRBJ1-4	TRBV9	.	CASSVGVSADEKLFF
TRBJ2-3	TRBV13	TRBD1	CASSLSQNRGYLDTQYF
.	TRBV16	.	CASSQFPGGSSYEQYF
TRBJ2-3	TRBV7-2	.	CASSLVPLGTDTQYF
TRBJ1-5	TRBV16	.	CASSPRNNQPQHF
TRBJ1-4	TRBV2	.	CASSEIGFIGEKLFF
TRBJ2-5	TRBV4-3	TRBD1	CASSQNGQGAAIETQYF
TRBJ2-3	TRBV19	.	CASSATWGAADTQYF
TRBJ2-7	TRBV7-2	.	CASSTPGRVQKQYF
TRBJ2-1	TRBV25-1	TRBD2	CASSAREGLLRGNEQFF
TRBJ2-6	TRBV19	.	CASSPRRDGASGANVLTF
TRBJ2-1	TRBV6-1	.	CASSAARAYNEQFF
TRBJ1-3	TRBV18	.	CASSPVQMAVGRNTIYF
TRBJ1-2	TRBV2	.	CASRRDSANYGYTF
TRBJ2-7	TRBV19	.	CATTRTLVEPGEQYF
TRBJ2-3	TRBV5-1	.	CASSLIPGSDTQYF
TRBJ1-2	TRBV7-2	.	CASSLDVYGYTF
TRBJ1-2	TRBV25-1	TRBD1	CASSASDRVHGYTF
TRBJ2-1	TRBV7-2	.	CASSLAVSRRNEQFF
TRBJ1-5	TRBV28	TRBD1	CASIWGDRENQPQHF
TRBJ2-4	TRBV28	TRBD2	CASSLARSGSNIQYF
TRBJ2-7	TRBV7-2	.	CASSLQRVMNEQYF
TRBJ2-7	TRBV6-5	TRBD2	CASSYTLAAGYEQYF
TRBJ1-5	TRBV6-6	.	CASASWNNQPQHF
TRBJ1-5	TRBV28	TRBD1	CASSKQGAPSNQPQHF
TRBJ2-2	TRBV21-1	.	CASSSWTKNTGELFF
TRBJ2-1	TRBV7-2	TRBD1	CASSLAGSTGGYEQFF
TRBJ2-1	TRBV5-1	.	CASSRTGSGTYNEQFF
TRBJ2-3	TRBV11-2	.	CASSRAGYTDTQYF
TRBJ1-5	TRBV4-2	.	CASSQELGGDQPQHF
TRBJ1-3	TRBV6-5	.	CASSALTSGGNTIYF